Listed here are 2 T cell receptor beta chains from one sample, sequenced in a study of blood T cells in healthy people across ages. It was with a sample-barcoded 5' primer and a J-beta primer mix that a second PCR of about 6 to 11 cycles was run. One entry per CDR3 protein, called by TCRdb with MiXCR from the 5' RACE reads. The repertoire includes fewer than 2,000,000 distinct CDR3 sequences, around 35% of them detected once, and 10% to 12% sits in the top ten. Sequenced sample: blood. The origin of the receptors is a woman in her thirties in good health.

This clonotype showed up just a few times. The chain couples TRBV5-1 to TRBJ2-1, with D perhaps TRBD1 (7 bases). The ends were cut back, 3 bases at V and 7 bases at J, with 17 bases in the middle. The germline gives CDR1 SGHRS, CDR2 YFSETQ. CDR3 size: 15 residues. The CDR3 protein is CASSSEGAVRNEQFF. For the CDR3, the DNA is TGCGCCAGCAGCTCGGAGGGGGCGGTGAGGAATGAGCAGTTCTTC. Drawing the rest from reference TRBV5-1 and TRBJ2-1, the complete variable domain is KAGVTQTPRYLIKTRGQQVTLSCSPISGHRSVSWYQQTPGQGLQFLFEYFSETQRNKGNFPGRFSGRQFSNSRSEMNVSTLELGDSALYLCASSSEGAVRNEQFFGPGTRLTVL.

V is TRBV21-1 and J is TRBJ2-5; TRBD2, the table's D call, was not compared with the DNA. TRBV21-1 is labeled a pseudogene. CDR3 length: 15 residues. The CDR3 sequence is CASSKGGDSSETQYF. CDR3 coding DNA: TGTGCCAGCAGCAAAGGGGGGGACTCAAGCGAGACCCAGTACTTC.